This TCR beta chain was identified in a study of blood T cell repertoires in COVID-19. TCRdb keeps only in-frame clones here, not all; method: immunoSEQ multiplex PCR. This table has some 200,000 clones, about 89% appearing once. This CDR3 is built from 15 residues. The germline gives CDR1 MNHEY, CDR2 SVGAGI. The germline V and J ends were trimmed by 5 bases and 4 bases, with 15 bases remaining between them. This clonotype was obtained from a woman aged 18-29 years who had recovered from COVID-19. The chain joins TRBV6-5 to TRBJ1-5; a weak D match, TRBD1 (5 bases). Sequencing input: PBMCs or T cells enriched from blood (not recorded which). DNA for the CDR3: TGTGCCAGCAGTCACCTAGGGTCAGGGAATCAGCCCCAGCATTTT. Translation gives CASSHLGSGNQPQHF.